The following is a T cell receptor (beta chain) sequence with its context. The antigen is not known. The data were taken from a study of cytomegalovirus exposure and HLA in healthy donors. Whole-study findings and limits: What a later analysis showed was that several of the most significant clusters appeared linked to common viral pathogens. V- and J-gene trimming of TCR beta was linked (in a later analysis) to a missense DCLRE1C variant.

Germline trimming cut 1 base from V and 5 bases from J; bases unmatched to any gene: 5. The CDR3 is 14 amino acids. Germline CDR1 is SGHNT and CDR2 is YENEEA. The primer mix had 60 Vbeta and 13 Jbeta primers. The table came from immunoSEQ multiplex PCR; TCRdb's copy has only in-frame clones and leaves some out. The data hold about 170,000 clones, with around two thirds observed a single time. The receptor was isolated from a man in his forties in good health and CMV-seronegative. The rearrangement uses TRBV11-3 and TRBJ2-7, with 7 positions matching TRBD2. Sequencing used PBMCs. The CDR3 DNA reads as TGTGCCAGCAGCTTAGGGGGGGGAAAGCACGAGCAGTACTTC. It specifies CASSLGGGKHEQYF. Full variable domain (rest looked up from reference TRBV11-3 and TRBJ2-7): EAGVVQSPRYKIIEKKQPVAFWCNPISGHNTLYWYLQNLGQGPELLIRYENEEAVDDSQLPKDRFSAERLKGVDSTLKIQPAELGDSAVYLCASSLGGGKHEQYFGPGTRLTVT.